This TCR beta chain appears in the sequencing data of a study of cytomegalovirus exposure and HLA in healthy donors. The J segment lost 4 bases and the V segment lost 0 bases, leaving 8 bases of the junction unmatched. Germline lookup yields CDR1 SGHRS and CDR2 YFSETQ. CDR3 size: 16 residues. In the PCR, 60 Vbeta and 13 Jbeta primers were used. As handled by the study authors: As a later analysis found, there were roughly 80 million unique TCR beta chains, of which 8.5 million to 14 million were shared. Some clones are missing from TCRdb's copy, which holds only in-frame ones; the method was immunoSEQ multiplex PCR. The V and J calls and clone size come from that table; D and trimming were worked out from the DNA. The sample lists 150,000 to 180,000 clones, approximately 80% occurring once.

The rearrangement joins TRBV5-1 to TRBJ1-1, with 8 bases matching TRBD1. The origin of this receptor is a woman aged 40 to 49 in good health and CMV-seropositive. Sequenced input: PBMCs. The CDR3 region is CASSLGLGQVPTEAFF. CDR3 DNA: TGCGCCAGCAGCTTGGGTTTGGGACAGGTACCCACTGAAGCTTTCTTT.